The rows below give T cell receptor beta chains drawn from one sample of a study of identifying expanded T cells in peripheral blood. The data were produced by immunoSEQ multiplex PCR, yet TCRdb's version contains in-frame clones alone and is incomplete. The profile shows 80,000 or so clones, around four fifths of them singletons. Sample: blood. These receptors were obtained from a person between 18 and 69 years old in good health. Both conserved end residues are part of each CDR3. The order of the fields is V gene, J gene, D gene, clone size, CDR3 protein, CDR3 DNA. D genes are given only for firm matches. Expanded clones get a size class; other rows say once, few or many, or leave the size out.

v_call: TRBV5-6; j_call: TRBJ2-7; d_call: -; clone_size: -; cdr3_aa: CASSPLRATRVFEQYF; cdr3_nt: TGTGCCAGCAGCCCTCTCCGTGCGACCCGGGTATTCGAGCAGTACTTC
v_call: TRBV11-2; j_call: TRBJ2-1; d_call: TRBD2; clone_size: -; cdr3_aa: CASSTAPGTSGNNEQFF; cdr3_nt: TGTGCCAGCAGCACCGCCCCCGGGACTAGCGGGAACAATGAGCAGTTCTTC
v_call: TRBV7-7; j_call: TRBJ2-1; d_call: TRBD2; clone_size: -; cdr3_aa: CASSPTSRSSYNEQFF; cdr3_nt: TGTGCTAGCAGTCCGACTAGCAGGAGCTCCTACAATGAGCAGTTCTTC
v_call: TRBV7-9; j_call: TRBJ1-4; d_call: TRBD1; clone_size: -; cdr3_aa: CASSPTRGPRGDEKLFF; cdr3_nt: TGTGCCAGCAGCCCCACGAGGGGGCCCCGCGGGGACGAAAAACTGTTTTTT
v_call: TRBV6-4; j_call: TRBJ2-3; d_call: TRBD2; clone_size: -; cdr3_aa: CASSTSGRDTQYF; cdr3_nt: TGTGCCAGCAGTACTAGCGGGAGAGATACGCAGTATTTT
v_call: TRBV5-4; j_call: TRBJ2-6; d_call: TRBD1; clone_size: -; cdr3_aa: CASSADRGTGANVLTF; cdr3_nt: TGTGCCAGCAGCGCTGACAGGGGGACTGGGGCCAACGTCCTGACTTTC
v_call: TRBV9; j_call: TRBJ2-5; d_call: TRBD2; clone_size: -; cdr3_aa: CASSPGLARETQYF; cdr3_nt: TGTGCCAGCAGCCCGGGACTAGCACGGGAGACCCAGTACTTC
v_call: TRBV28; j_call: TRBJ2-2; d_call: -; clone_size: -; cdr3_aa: CASTDLLTGELFF; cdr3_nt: TGTGCCAGCACGGACCTATTGACCGGGGAGCTGTTTTTT
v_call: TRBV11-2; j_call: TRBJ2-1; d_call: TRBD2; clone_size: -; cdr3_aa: CASSLTLVLEGRERGEQFF; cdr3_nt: TGTGCCAGCAGCTTAACCCTTGTTCTCGAGGGGCGGGAGCGGGGTGAGCAGTTCTTC
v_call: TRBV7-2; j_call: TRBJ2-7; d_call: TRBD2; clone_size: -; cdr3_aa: CASSLVASGYYEQYF; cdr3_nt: TGTGCCAGCAGCTTAGTGGCTAGCGGGTATTACGAGCAGTACTTC
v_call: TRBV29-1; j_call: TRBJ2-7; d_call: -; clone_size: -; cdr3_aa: CSVEIRAPDYEQYF; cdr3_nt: TGCAGCGTCGAAATCCGGGCCCCCGACTACGAGCAGTACTTC
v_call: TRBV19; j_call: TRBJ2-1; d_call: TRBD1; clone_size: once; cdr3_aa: CASLDREGNEQFF; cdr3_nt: TGTGCCAGTCTGGACAGGGAAGGCAATGAGCAGTTCTTC
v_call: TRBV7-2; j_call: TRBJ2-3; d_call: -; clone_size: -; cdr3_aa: CASSPRGDTDTQYF; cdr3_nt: TGTGCCAGCAGCCCCAGGGGGGACACAGATACGCAGTATTTT
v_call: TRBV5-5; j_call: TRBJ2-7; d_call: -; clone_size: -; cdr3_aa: CASSLVGRGQYF; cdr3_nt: TGTGCCAGCAGCTTGGTGGGGCGGGGGCAGTACTTC
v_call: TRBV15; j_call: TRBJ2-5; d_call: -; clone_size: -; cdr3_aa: CATSRDRTPQETQYF; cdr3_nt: TGTGCCACCAGCAGAGATCGGACCCCCCAAGAGACCCAGTACTTC
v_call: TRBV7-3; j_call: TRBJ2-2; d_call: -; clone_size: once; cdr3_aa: CASSFASPTYTGELFF; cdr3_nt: TGTGCCAGCAGCTTCGCTAGCCCTACGTACACCGGGGAGCTGTTTTTT
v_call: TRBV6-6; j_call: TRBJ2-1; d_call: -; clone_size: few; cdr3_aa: CASSLSGMQFF; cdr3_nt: TGTGCCAGCAGTTTATCGGGGATGCAGTTCTTC
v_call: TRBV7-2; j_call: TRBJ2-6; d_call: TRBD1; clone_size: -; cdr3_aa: CASSLSRTGRSGANVLTF; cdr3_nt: TGTGCCAGCAGCCTAAGCCGGACAGGAAGGAGTGGGGCCAACGTCCTGACTTTC
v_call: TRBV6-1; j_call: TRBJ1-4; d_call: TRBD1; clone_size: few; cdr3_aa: CASSDGTGVNEKLFF; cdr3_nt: TGTGCCAGCAGTGACGGAACAGGGGTAAATGAAAAACTGTTTTTT
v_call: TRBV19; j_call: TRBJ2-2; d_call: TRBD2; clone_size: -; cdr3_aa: CASSRASGTSNTGELFF; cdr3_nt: TGTGCCAGTAGTAGGGCTAGCGGGACATCGAACACCGGGGAGCTGTTTTTT
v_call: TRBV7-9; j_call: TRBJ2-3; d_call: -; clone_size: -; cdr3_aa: CASSLDRQGGTDTQYF; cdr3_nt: TGTGCCAGCAGCTTAGATCGGCAGGGAGGCACAGATACGCAGTATTTT
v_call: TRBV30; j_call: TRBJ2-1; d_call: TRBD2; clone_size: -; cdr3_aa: CAWSVLGTSGSLYYNEQFF; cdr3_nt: TGTGCCTGGAGTGTACTGGGGACTAGCGGGAGCCTCTACTACAATGAGCAGTTCTTC
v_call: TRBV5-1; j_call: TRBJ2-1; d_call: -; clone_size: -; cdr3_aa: CASSADQGEQFF; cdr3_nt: TGCGCCAGCAGCGCGGACCAGGGTGAGCAGTTCTTC
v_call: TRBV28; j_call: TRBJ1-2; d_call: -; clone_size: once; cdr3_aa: CASSFGQTLGYGYTF; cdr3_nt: TGTGCCAGCAGTTTCGGGCAGACTCTAGGGTATGGCTACACCTTC
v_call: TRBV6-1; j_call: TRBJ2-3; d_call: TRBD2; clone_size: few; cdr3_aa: CASSGLSGISTDTQYF; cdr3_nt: TGTGCCAGCAGTGGTTTAAGCGGGATTAGCACAGATACGCAGTATTTT
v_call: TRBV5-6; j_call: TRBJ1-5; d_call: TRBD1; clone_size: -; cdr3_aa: CASSLRIGQGLGNQPQHF; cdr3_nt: TGTGCCAGCAGCCTTCGGATAGGACAGGGTTTAGGCAATCAGCCCCAGCATTTT
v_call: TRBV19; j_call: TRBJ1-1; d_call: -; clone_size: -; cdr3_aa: CASSINSRNTEAFF; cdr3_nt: TGTGCCAGTAGTATCAACAGCAGGAACACTGAAGCTTTCTTT
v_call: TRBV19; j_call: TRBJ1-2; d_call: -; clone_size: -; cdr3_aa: CASSLSLGPQGGGYTF; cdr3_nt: TGTGCCAGTAGCCTATCTCTGGGACCGCAAGGAGGGGGCTACACCTTC
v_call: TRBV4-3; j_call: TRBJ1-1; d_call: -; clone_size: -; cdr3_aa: CASSQDREGTEAFF; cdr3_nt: TGCGCCAGCAGCCAAGACAGGGAAGGCACTGAAGCTTTCTTT
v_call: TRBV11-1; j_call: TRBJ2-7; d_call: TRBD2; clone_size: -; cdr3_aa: CASSLWGLAGEYEQYF; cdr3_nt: TGTGCCAGCAGCTTATGGGGACTAGCGGGAGAGTACGAGCAGTACTTC
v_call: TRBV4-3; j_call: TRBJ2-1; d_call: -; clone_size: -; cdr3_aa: CASSRRTFYEEIYNEQFF; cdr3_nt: TGCGCCAGCAGCCGCCGAACCTTTTACGAGGAAATTTACAATGAGCAGTTCTTC
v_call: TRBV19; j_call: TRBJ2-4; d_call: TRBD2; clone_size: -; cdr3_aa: CASSPRLAGEGSAKNIQYF; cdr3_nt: TGTGCCAGTAGTCCCCGACTAGCGGGAGAAGGGTCGGCCAAAAACATTCAGTACTTC
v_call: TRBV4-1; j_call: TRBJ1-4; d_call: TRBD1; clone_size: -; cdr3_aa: CASSQDLQGAANEKLFF; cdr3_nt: TGCGCCAGCAGCCAAGATCTACAGGGGGCGGCTAATGAAAAACTGTTTTTT
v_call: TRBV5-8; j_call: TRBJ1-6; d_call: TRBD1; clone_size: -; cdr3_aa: CASSLNRDRGSPLHF; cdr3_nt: TGTGCCAGCAGCTTAAACCGGGACAGGGGTTCACCCCTCCACTTT
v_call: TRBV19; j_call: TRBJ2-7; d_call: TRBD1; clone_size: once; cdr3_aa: CASQKSGQGTYEQYF; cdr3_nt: TGTGCCAGCCAGAAATCGGGACAGGGAACCTACGAGCAGTACTTC
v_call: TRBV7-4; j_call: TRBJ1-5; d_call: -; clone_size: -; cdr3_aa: CASKPRQARNQPQHF; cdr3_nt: TGTGCCAGCAAACCCCGACAGGCGCGCAATCAGCCCCAGCATTTT
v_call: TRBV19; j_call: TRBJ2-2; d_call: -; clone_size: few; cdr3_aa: CASSIERGNTGELFF; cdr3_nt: TGTGCCAGTAGTATTGAAAGGGGGAACACCGGGGAGCTGTTTTTT
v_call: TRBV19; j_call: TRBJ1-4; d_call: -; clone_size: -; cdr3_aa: CASSTLGGIATNEKLFF; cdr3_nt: TGTGCCAGTAGTACCCTCGGGGGTATCGCAACTAATGAAAAACTGTTTTTT
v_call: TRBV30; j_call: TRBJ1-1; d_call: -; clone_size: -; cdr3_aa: CAWRLGGNTEAFF; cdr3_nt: TGTGCCTGGAGGCTCGGAGGAAACACTGAAGCTTTCTTT
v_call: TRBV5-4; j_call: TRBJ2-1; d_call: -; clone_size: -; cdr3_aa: CASSLAEAPSANEQFF; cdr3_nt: TGTGCCAGCAGCTTGGCAGAAGCCCCTAGCGCCAATGAGCAGTTCTTC
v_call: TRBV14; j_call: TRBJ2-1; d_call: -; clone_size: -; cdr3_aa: CASSQKIGYLYNEQFF; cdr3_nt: TGTGCCAGCAGCCAAAAAATTGGCTACCTTTACAATGAGCAGTTCTTC
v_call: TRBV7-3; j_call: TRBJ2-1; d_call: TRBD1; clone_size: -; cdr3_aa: CASSSGQGYSNEQFF; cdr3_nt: TGTGCCAGCAGCTCCGGACAGGGTTACTCCAATGAGCAGTTCTTC
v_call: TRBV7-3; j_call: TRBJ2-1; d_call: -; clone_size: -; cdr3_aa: CASSLEGGNEQFF; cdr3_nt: TGTGCCAGCAGCTTGGAAGGGGGGAATGAGCAGTTCTTC
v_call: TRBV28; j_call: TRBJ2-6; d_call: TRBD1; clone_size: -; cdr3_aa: CASSLMPGQGQGSGANVLTF; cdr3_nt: TGTGCCAGCAGTTTAATGCCTGGACAGGGCCAGGGGTCTGGGGCCAACGTCCTGACTTTC
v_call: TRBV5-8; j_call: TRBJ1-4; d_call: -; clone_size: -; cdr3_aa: CASSFGPTLEKLFF; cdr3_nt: TGTGCCAGCAGCTTTGGGCCTACGCTTGAAAAACTGTTTTTT
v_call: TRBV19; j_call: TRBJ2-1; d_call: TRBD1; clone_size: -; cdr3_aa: CASRADRVFNEQFF; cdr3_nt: TGTGCCAGTAGAGCGGACAGGGTGTTCAATGAGCAGTTCTTC
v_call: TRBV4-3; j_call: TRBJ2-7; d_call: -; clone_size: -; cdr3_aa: CASSQELSYEQYF; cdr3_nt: TGCGCCAGCAGCCAAGAACTGTCCTACGAGCAGTACTTC
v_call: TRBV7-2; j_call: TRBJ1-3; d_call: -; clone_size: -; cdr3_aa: CASSPQSGNTIYF; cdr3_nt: TGTGCCAGCAGCCCCCAAAGCGGAAACACCATATATTTT
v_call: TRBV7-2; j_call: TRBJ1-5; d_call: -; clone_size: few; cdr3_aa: CASSSSGPTSNQPQHF; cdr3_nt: TGTGCCAGCAGCTCCTCGGGCCCCACTAGCAATCAGCCCCAGCATTTT
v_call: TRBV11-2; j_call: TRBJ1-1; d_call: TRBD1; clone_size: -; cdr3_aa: CASSLAGGNTEAFF; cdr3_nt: TGTGCCAGCAGCTTAGCAGGGGGGAACACTGAAGCTTTCTTT
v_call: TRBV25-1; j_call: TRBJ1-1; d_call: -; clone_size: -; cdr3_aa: CASRATTVNTEAFF; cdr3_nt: TGTGCCAGCAGGGCCACGACAGTGAACACTGAAGCTTTCTTT
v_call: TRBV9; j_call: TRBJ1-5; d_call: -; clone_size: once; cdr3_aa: CASSPRGDSNQPQHF; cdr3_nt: TGTGCCAGCAGCCCTCGGGGGGACAGCAATCAGCCCCAGCATTTT
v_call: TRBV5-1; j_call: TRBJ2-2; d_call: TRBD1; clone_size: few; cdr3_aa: CASSLGGTARNTGELFF; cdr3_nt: TGCGCCAGCAGCTTGGGGGGGACAGCCCGAAACACCGGGGAGCTGTTTTTT
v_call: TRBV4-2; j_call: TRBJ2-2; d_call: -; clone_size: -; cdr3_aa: CASSQEGLTTNTGELFF; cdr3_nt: TGTGCCAGCAGCCAAGAGGGCCTCACAACGAACACCGGGGAGCTGTTTTTT
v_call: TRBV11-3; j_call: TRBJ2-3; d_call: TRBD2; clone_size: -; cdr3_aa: CASSPGSGSADTQYF; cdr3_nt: TGTGCCAGCAGCCCCGGTAGCGGGAGCGCAGATACGCAGTATTTT
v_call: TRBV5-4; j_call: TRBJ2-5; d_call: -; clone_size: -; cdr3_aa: CASSTFTTETQYF; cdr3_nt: TGTGCCAGCAGCACGTTTACCACAGAGACCCAGTACTTC
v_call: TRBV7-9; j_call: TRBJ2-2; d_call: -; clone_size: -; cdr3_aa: CASSSMGRTDTGELFF; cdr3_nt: TGTGCCAGCAGCTCGATGGGACGGACAGACACCGGGGAGCTGTTTTTT
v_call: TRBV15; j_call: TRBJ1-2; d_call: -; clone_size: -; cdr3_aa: CATSREHLGYTF; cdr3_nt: TGTGCCACCAGCAGAGAACACCTTGGCTACACCTTC
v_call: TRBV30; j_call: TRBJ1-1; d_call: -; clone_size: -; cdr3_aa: CAWNGAGTEAFF; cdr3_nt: TGTGCCTGGAATGGGGCAGGTACTGAAGCTTTCTTT